Below are 10 T cell receptor beta chains sequenced from a single sample in a study of human T cells and chemical hapten exposure. MiXCR was run by TCRdb on the RACE reads, yielding one entry per CDR3 protein. The sample gives about 14,000 distinct CDR3 sequences, 16% of which show up once; 6.5% to 9% is in the top ten. As for time point: patch test 1, 2 weeks after DPC sensitization. Treatment reported: therapeutic diphenylcyclopropenone sensitization with weekly scalp DPC. The sequenced sample was whole blood, obtained in connection with sensitization to the hapten diphenylcyclopropenone (DPC). Every receptor here comes from a woman aged 25-40 years with alopecia areata. Some clones in this sample may be carry-over from other donors' samples.

By share, this clonotype ranks as medium-sized (0.01 to 0.1%). V and J are TRBV7-8 and TRBJ1-2; the D gene is possibly TRBD1 (6 bases). Germline CDR1 is SGHVS and CDR2 is FQNEAQ. The CDR3 totals 14 residues. V was shortened by 5 bases and J by 0 bases, with 10 bases between the two germline ends. The CDR3 region is CASSLDRSNYGYTF. The DNA of the CDR3 is TGTGCCAGCAGCCTGGACAGATCTAACTATGGCTACACCTTC.

At least ten counts were recorded for this clonotype. The chain is built from TRBV5-6 and TRBJ1-2, with 10 nucleotides matching TRBD1. The length of the CDR3 is 16 residues. Germline CDR1 reads SGHDT; CDR2 reads YYEEEE. V shed 0 bases, J shed 4 bases, and the junction held 6 bases outside the gene matches. DNA for the CDR3: TGTGCCAGCAGCTTGGGTGGACAGGGGGGTAGCTATGGCTACACCTTC. This sequence encodes CASSLGGQGGSYGYTF.

This clonotype was seen at least ten times. The chain has TRBV20-1 and TRBJ2-7, with 8 bases identical to TRBD1. V shed 1 base and J 2 bases; nucleotides not matched to a gene: 4. The CDR3 sequence is 14 residues long. Germline V CDR1 and CDR2: DFQATT, SNEGSKA (reference sequence). The CDR3 DNA sequence: TGCAGTGCTAGAGTTAGGACAGGGCCCTACGAGCAGTACGTC. Translating it yields CSARVRTGPYEQYV.

In its sample, this clonotype ranks as medium-sized. The chain employs TRBV7-2 and TRBJ1-1, with D unclear. Germline-derived CDR1 and CDR2 are SGHTA and FQGNSA. The CDR3 totals 17 residues. The V end lost 0 bases, the J end lost 5 bases, and 19 bases lay between the germline ends. The CDR3 loop reads CASSLAFMGRRMTEAFF. The CDR3 DNA sequence: TGTGCCAGCAGCTTAGCTTTCATGGGGAGGAGGATGACTGAAGCTTTCTTT.

By share, this clonotype counts as medium-sized (0.01 to 0.1%). The rearrangement uses TRBV6-2 or TRBV6-3 and TRBJ1-2, with TRBD1 as a possible D gene (5 bases). V was trimmed by 5 bases and J by 8 bases, leaving 18 bases between them. Germline V CDR1 and CDR2: MNHEY, SVGEGT. The CDR3 runs 14 residues. The CDR3 sequence is CASSRATAKRGYTF. CDR3 nucleotide sequence: TGTGCCAGCAGTCGTGCGACAGCGAAGAGGGGCTACACCTTC.

This clonotype came up many times. V gene TRBV10-3 combines with J gene TRBJ1-3; D unclear. This CDR3 has 13 residues. CDR1 is ENHRY and CDR2 is SYGVKD in the germline V gene. The germline V and J ends were trimmed by 2 bases and 3 bases, with 5 bases remaining between them. Here the CDR3 reads CAISEVVGNTIYF. CDR3 DNA: TGTGCCATCAGTGAGGTGGTTGGAAACACCATATATTTT.

The sample holds many counts of this clonotype. This sequence joins TRBV5-1 and TRBJ1-4; 7 nucleotides agree with TRBD1. The CDR3 length is 15 residues. The V gene end was trimmed by 7 bases and the J gene end by 2 bases; junction bases not matched to a gene: 8. The germline gives CDR1 SGHRS, CDR2 YFSETQ. The CDR3 DNA sequence: TGCGCCAGCGGAACGGGACAGAGGACTAATGAAAAACTGTTTTTT. Amino acid sequence: CASGTGQRTNEKLFF.

This clonotype occurred many times. The genes are TRBV6-1 and TRBJ2-2; either TRBD1 or TRBD2 may supply D (5 bases each). Trimming took 5 bases from V and 1 from J, leaving 17 bases between them. CDR1 and CDR2 from the germline V gene are MNHNS and SASEGT. This CDR3 has 17 amino acids. The CDR3 DNA sequence: TGTGCCAGCAGTATCACCGTTGGGACCTTGAACACCGGGGAGCTGTTTTTT. It codes for CASSITVGTLNTGELFF.

This clonotype was counted many times. CDR3 sequence reads: CASSQEVGTEAFF. The CDR3 DNA sequence: TGCGCCAGCAGCCAAGAGGTTGGCACTGAAGCTTTCTTT. The chain couples TRBV4-3 to TRBJ1-1; D call uncertain. Deletions cut 0 bases from V and 4 bases from J, with 6 bases between. Germline V gene sequence: CDR1 LGHNA, CDR2 YSLEER. The CDR3 spans 13 residues.

In this sample, this clonotype turned up many times. The V call is TRBV7-9, the J call TRBJ2-2; D might be TRBD2 (6 bases). Deletions cut 3 bases from V and 0 bases from J, with 11 bases between. The CDR3 has 16 residues. The germline V gene encodes CDR1 SEHNR and CDR2 FQNEAQ (reference sequence). This CDR3 is CASSFLAQTNTGELFF. The CDR3 DNA reads TGTGCCAGCAGCTTTCTAGCGCAGACGAACACCGGGGAGCTGTTTTTT.